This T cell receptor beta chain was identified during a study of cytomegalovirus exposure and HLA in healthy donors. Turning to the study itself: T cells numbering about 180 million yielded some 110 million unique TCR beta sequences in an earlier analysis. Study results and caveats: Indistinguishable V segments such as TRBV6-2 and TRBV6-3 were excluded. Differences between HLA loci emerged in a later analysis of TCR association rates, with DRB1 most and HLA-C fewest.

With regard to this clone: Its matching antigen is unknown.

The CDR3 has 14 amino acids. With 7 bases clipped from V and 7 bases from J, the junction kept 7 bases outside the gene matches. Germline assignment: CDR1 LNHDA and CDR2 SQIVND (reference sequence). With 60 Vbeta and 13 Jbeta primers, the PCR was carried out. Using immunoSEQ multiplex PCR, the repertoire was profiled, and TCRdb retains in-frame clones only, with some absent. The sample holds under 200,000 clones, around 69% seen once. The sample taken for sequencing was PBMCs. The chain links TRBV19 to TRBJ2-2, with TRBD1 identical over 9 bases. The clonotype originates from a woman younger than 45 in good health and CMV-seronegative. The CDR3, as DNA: TGTGCCAGTACGGGACAGGGAGATGTCGGGGAGCTGTTTTTT. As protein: CASTGQGDVGELFF. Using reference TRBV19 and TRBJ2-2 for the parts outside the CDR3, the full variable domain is DGGITQSPKYLFRKEGQNVTLSCEQNLNHDAMYWYRQDPGQGLRLIYYSQIVNDFQKGDIAEGYSVSREKKESFPLTVTSAQKNPTAFYLCASTGQGDVGELFFGEGSRLTVL.